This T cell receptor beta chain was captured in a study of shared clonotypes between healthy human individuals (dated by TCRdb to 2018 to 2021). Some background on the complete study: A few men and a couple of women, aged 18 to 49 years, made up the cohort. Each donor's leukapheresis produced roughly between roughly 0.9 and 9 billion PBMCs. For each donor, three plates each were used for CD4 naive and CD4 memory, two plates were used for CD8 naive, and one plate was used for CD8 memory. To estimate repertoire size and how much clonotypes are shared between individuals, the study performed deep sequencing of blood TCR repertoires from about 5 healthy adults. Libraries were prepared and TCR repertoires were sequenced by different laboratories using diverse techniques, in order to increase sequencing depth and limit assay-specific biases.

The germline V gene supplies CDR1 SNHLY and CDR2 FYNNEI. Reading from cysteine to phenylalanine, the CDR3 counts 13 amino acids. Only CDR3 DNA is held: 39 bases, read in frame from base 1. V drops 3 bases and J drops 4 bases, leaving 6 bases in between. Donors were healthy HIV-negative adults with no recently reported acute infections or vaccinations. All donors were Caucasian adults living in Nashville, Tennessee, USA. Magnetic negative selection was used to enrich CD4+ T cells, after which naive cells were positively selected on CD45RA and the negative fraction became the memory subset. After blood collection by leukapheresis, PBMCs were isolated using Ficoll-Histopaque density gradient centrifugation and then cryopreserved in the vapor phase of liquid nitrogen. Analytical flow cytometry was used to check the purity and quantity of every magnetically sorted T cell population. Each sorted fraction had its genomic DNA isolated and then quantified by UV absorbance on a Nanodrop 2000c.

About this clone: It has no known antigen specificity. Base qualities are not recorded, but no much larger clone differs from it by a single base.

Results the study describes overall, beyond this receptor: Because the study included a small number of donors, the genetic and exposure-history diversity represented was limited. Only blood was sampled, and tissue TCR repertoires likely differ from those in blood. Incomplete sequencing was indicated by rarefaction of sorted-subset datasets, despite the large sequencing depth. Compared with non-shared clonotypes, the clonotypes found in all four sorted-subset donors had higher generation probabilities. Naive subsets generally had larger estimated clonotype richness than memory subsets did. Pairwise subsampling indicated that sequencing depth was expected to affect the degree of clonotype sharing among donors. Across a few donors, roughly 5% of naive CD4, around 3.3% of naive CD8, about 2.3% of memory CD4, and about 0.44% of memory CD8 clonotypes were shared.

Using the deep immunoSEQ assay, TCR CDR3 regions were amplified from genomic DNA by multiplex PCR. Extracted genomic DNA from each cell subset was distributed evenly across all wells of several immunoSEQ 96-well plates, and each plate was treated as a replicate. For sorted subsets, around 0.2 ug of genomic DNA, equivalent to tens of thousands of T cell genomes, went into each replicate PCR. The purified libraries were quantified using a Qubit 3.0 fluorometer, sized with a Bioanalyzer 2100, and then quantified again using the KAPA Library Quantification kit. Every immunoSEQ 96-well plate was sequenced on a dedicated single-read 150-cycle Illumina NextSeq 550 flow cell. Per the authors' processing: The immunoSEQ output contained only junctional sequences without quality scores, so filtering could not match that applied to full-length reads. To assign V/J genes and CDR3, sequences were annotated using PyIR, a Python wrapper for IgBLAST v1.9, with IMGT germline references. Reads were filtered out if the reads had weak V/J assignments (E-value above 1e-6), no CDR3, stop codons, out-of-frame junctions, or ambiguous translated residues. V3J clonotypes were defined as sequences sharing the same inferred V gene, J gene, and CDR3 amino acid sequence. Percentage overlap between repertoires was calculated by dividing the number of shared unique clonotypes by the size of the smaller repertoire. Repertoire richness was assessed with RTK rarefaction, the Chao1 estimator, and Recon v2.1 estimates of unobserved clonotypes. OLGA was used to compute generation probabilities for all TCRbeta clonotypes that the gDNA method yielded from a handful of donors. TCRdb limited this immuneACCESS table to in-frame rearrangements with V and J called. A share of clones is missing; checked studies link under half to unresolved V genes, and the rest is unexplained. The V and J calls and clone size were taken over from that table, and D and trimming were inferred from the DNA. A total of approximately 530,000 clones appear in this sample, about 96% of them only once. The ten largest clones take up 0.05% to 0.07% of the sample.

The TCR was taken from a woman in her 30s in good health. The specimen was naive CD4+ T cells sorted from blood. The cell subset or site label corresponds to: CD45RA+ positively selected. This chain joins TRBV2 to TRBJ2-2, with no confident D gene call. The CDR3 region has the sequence CASSEEATGELFF. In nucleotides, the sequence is TGTGCCAGCAGTGAGGAAGCCACCGGGGAGCTGTTTTTT.